The 28 T cell receptor beta chains in this list originate from one sample, sequenced in a study of cytomegalovirus exposure and HLA in healthy donors (dated by TCRdb to the late 2010s). The protocol used for the library was the immunoSEQ multiplex PCR assay. A mixture of 60 forward primers for TCR Vbeta segments and 13 reverse primers for TCR Jbeta segments was used in the multiplex PCR. This immuneACCESS table, as held by TCRdb, lists in-frame sequences with V and J called but not all clones. Of the missing ones, under half trace to an unresolved V gene in checked studies; the others have no known cause. The sample table records around 230,000 clones; about 85% of these occur just once. Around 0.22% of the sample is held by the ten biggest clonotypes. The specimen was PBMCs. Receptor source: a girl aged 2 to 10 in good health and CMV-seronegative.

In DNA form, the CDR3 reads TGTGCCAGCAGTGACCCCCGGACTAGCGGGGAAACAGATACGCAGTATTTT. It translates to CASSDPRTSGETDTQYF. The rearrangement uses TRBV2 and TRBJ2-3; the match to TRBD2 covers 12 bases. V shed 3 bases, J shed 3 bases, and the junction held 7 bases outside the gene matches. Germline V gene sequence: CDR1 SNHLY, CDR2 FYNNEI. This CDR3 contains 17 residues.

The chain links TRBV2 to TRBJ2-1; D unclear. The CDR3 is 13 amino acids. V was cut by 7 bases and J by 5 bases, with 12 bases left in between. The V gene's germline CDR1 is SNHLY and CDR2 FYNNEI. The CDR3 region is CASKKAEDNEQFF. The DNA of the CDR3 is TGTGCCAGCAAGAAGGCGGAAGACAATGAGCAGTTCTTC.

CDR3 residues: CASSLQPGAVTGELFF. The CDR3 DNA sequence: TGTGCCAGCAGCTTACAACCGGGAGCCGTCACCGGGGAGCTGTTTTTT. V usage is TRBV7-2 and J usage is TRBJ2-2; a possible D gene is TRBD2 (6 bases). The CDR3 is 16 residues long. Per germline, CDR1 SGHTA and CDR2 FQGNSA. Between the trimmed V and J ends, which lost 2 bases and 4 bases, there was a span of 14 bases.

This CDR3 is CASSLTGVRNTEAFF. The CDR3 coding sequence is TGTGCCAGCTCCCTAACAGGGGTGAGGAACACTGAAGCTTTCTTT. The rearrangement links TRBV18 to TRBJ1-1, with 7 nucleotides matching TRBD1. Germline assignment: CDR1 KGHSH and CDR2 LQKENI. V trimming: 6 bases; J trimming: 1 base; junction bases outside the gene matches: 8. CDR3 length: 15 residues.

V usage is TRBV7-9 and J usage is TRBJ1-4, with a weak D call TRBD1 (5 bases). V was shortened by 1 base and J by 8 bases, with 14 bases between the two germline ends. The CDR3 runs to 15 residues. Germline V lookup: CDR1 SEHNR, CDR2 FQNEAQ (reference sequence). CDR3 in amino acids: CASSLVSVKGEKLFF. The DNA for the CDR3 is TGTGCCAGCAGCTTAGTATCTGTTAAGGGGGAAAAACTGTTTTTT. Combining the CDR3 with reference TRBV7-9 and TRBJ1-4 gives the whole variable domain DTGVSQNPRHKITKRGQNVTFRCDPISEHNRLYWYRQTLGQGPEFLTYFQNEAQLEKSRLLSDRFSAERPKGSFSTLEIQRTEQGDSAMYLCASSLVSVKGEKLFFGSGTQLSVL.

Only a few counts were recorded for this clone. The chain recombines TRBV11-3 with TRBJ2-7, with 7 nucleotides matching TRBD1. The CDR3 loop spans 14 amino acids. The trim removed 2 bases at V and 3 bases at J, leaving 4 bases unmatched. The V gene's germline CDR1 is SGHNT and CDR2 YENEEA. Written as DNA, the CDR3 is TGTGCCAGCAGCTTATCGACAGGGAACTACGAGCAGTACTTC. Residues: CASSLSTGNYEQYF.

This clone was counted only a few times. The chain carries TRBV5-1 and TRBJ2-3; 8 nucleotides agree with TRBD2. The CDR3 has 14 amino acids. CDR1 and CDR2 (germline): SGHRS, YFSETQ. J gave up 0 bases and V 3 bases, and 0 bases lay outside the gene matches. Written as DNA, the CDR3 is TGCGCCAGCAGCTCTAGCGGGAGCACAGATACGCAGTATTTT. This encodes CASSSSGSTDTQYF.

This clone has more than one count but fewer than ten. The chain links TRBV27 to TRBJ1-1; TRBD1 might be the D (6 bases). CDR3 length: 19 residues. V was clipped by 3 bases and J by 5 bases, with 28 bases between them. CDR1 is MNHEY, CDR2 SMNVEV, per germline (reference sequence). The CDR3 protein is CASSLVGISAEGEVTEAFF. The DNA for the CDR3 is TGTGCCAGCAGTTTGGTCGGGATCAGTGCCGAGGGGGAAGTAACTGAAGCTTTCTTT.

The rearrangement joins TRBV5-1 to TRBJ2-5; TRBD2 agrees at 10 bases. The J segment lost 2 bases and the V segment lost 7 bases, leaving 14 bases of the junction unmatched. From germline, CDR1 is SGHRS and CDR2 YFSETQ. This CDR3 is built from 17 residues. CDR3 sequence reads: CASAQGQLAGVQETQYF. CDR3 in DNA: TGCGCCAGCGCCCAGGGTCAGCTAGCGGGGGTGCAAGAGACCCAGTACTTC. Together with reference TRBV5-1 and TRBJ2-5, the CDR3 gives the full variable domain: KAGVTQTPRYLIKTRGQQVTLSCSPISGHRSVSWYQQTPGQGLQFLFEYFSETQRNKGNFPGRFSGRQFSNSRSEMNVSTLELGDSALYLCASAQGQLAGVQETQYFGPGTRLLVL.

The V and J genes are TRBV25-1 and TRBJ1-6; 8 bases are shared with TRBD1. CDR1 is MGHDK, CDR2 SYGVNS, per germline. V shed 5 bases, J shed 9 bases, and the junction held 9 bases outside the gene matches. The CDR3 spans 15 residues. CDR3 DNA sequence: TGTGCCAGCAGTTCCGCCGCAGGGGGCGGTTCACCCCTCCACTTT. It translates to CASSSAAGGGSPLHF.

The gene calls are TRBV14 and TRBJ2-7, with TRBD2 matching over 7 bases. CDR3 length: 15 residues. Germline V CDR1 and CDR2: SGHDN, FVKESK. The ends lost 1 base at V and 1 base at J; junction bases unmatched: 4. CDR3 protein: CASSQAGAGSYEQYF. For the CDR3, the DNA is TGTGCCAGCAGCCAAGCTGGAGCGGGGTCCTACGAGCAGTACTTC. Full variable domain (rest looked up from reference TRBV14 and TRBJ2-7): EAGVTQFPSHSVIEKGQTVTLRCDPISGHDNLYWYRRVMGKEIKFLLHFVKESKQDESGMPNNRFLAERTGGTYSTLKVQPAELEDSGVYFCASSQAGAGSYEQYFGPGTRLTVT.

The chain carries TRBV4-1 and TRBJ2-5, with 8 bases aligning to TRBD1. The V segment lost 4 bases and the J segment 3 bases; nucleotides outside the gene matches: 7. The CDR3 loop spans 15 amino acids. Germline assignment: CDR1 MGHRA and CDR2 YSYEKL. CDR3 nucleotide sequence: TGCGCCAGCAGCCGTTTATCGACAGGGGAAGAGACCCAGTACTTC. This encodes CASSRLSTGEETQYF.

There are a few counts of this clone. The V and J genes are TRBV6-7 and TRBJ1-3, with 9 bases matching TRBD1. TRBV6-7 falls under the ORF class, with uncertain function. J lost 0 bases, V lost 2 bases, and 5 bases had no gene match. The CDR3 has 17 residues. The CDR3 nucleotides are TGTGCCAGCAGTTACCCCCGGGACAGGGTCTCTGGAAACACCATATATTTT. This gives the protein CASSYPRDRVSGNTIYF.

The genes are TRBV5-4 and TRBJ2-3, with a tentative D call TRBD2 (6 bases). Germline CDR1 is SGHNT and CDR2 is YYREEE (reference sequence). Trimming took 1 base from V and 3 from J, leaving 12 bases between them. CDR3 length: 15 residues. DNA for the CDR3: TGTGCCAGCAGCTTGAGGAACGGGGGAACAGATACGCAGTATTTT. Protein sequence: CASSLRNGGTDTQYF.

The CDR3 bases are TGTGCCAGCAGCGTAGCGGGGGTGTACAATGAGCAGTTCTTC. Amino acid sequence: CASSVAGVYNEQFF. V and J are TRBV5-6 and TRBJ2-1; 9 bases line up with TRBD2. Germline CDR1 is SGHDT and CDR2 is YYEEEE. J was trimmed by 4 bases and V by 4 bases; bases with no gene match: 3. This CDR3 is 14 amino acids long.

The chain combines TRBV7-9 with TRBJ2-7; TRBD2 aligns across 7 bases. The CDR3 is 17 amino acids. Germline V gene sequence: CDR1 SEHNR, CDR2 FQNEAQ (reference sequence). The V gene end was trimmed by 6 bases and the J gene end by 2 bases; junction bases not matched to a gene: 16. CDR3 in DNA: TGTGCCAGCAGAAAAAAACAGCGGGGTCCTAGACCCTACGAGCAGTACTTC. It specifies CASRKKQRGPRPYEQYF.

The J gene is TRBJ1-2, the V gene TRBV5-1; TRBD1 matches at 7 bases. Germline V gives CDR1 SGHRS, CDR2 YFSETQ. Germline trimming cut 4 bases from V and 8 bases from J; bases unmatched to any gene: 17. The CDR3 is made up of 16 amino acids. The chain's CDR3 is CASSAGTVTHDRGYTF. As DNA, the CDR3 is TGCGCCAGCAGCGCCGGGACAGTTACCCATGATCGGGGCTACACCTTC.

The chain couples TRBV2 to TRBJ2-6; TRBD2 matches 8 bases. With 6 bases clipped from V and 0 bases from J, the junction kept 13 bases outside the gene matches. The CDR3 runs 19 residues. In germline, CDR1 is SNHLY, CDR2 FYNNEI. CDR3 region: CASSLISSGWSSGANVLTF. Written as DNA, the CDR3 is TGTGCCAGCAGCCTTATTTCTAGCGGGTGGAGCTCTGGGGCCAACGTCCTGACTTTC.

The rearrangement uses TRBV5-1 and TRBJ2-3; D uncertain. Trimming shortened V by 6 bases and J by 3 bases, and 17 bases separated the two germline ends. The CDR3 sequence is 15 residues long. The germline CDR1 and CDR2 sequences are SGHRS and YFSETQ. CDR3 sequence reads: CASTLDPSGTDTQYF. The CDR3 DNA follows: TGCGCCAGCACCTTAGACCCTTCCGGGACAGATACGCAGTATTTT.

The rearrangement joins TRBV27 to TRBJ2-7, with D maybe TRBD2 (5 bases). The ends were cut back, 6 bases at V and 6 bases at J, with 15 bases in the middle. This CDR3 comprises 13 residues. The V gene's germline CDR1 is MNHEY and CDR2 SMNVEV (reference sequence). In DNA, the CDR3 is TGTGCCAGCAGGTCGGGGTCCTTTAGCGAGCAGTACTTC. Translated, it gives CASRSGSFSEQYF.

The J gene is TRBJ1-6, the V gene TRBV9; a weak D match, TRBD1 (6 bases). This CDR3 is 15 amino acids long. Trimming stripped 3 bases from V and 5 bases from J, with 12 bases between. The germline V gene encodes CDR1 SGDLS and CDR2 YYNGEE. This CDR3 reads CASSADGTNNSPLHF. The CDR3 DNA reads as TGTGCCAGCAGCGCCGACGGGACAAATAATTCACCCCTCCACTTT.

The rearrangement links TRBV5-6 to TRBJ1-2, with a tentative D call TRBD1 (6 bases). Trimming took 0 bases from V and 5 from J, leaving 11 bases between them. CDR1 is SGHDT and CDR2 is YYEEEE in the germline V gene. CDR3 length equals 14 residues. CDR3 loop: CASSLAQGTYGYTF. In nucleotides, the CDR3 is TGTGCCAGCAGCTTGGCCCAGGGGACATATGGCTACACCTTC.

CDR3 residues: CAWDTGSDTQYF. CDR3 coding DNA: TGTGCCTGGGATACAGGGTCAGATACGCAGTATTTT. The rearrangement joins TRBV30 to TRBJ2-3; D may be TRBD1 (6 bases). The CDR3 covers 12 residues. Germline CDR1 GTSNPN, CDR2 SVGIG (reference sequence). V was clipped by 5 bases and J by 4 bases, with 10 bases between them.

This sequence joins TRBV5-1 and TRBJ1-5, with 9 bases identical to TRBD1. Germline V CDR1 and CDR2: SGHRS, YFSETQ. This CDR3 comprises 16 residues. The junction had 9 bases not matched to a gene; V was cut back by 1 base and J by 7 bases. The DNA of the CDR3 is TGCGCCAGCAGCTTGCGTCCCGGGACAGGGAACCAGCCCCAGCATTTT. Its translation: CASSLRPGTGNQPQHF.

This clone appeared once. The chain's CDR3 is CAWTGTGLGELFF. In nucleotides, the CDR3 is TGTGCCTGGACGGGGACAGGTCTCGGGGAGCTGTTTTTT. The gene calls are TRBV30 and TRBJ2-2, with 8 bases lining up with TRBD1. Germline V CDR1 and CDR2: GTSNPN, SVGIG (reference sequence). V was clipped by 4 bases and J by 7 bases; unmatched bases: 5. This CDR3 is 13 amino acids long.

The V gene is TRBV5-1, the J gene TRBJ1-2; 11 bases align to TRBD1. In germline, CDR1 is SGHRS, CDR2 YFSETQ. The CDR3 runs to 13 residues. Trimming cost V 4 bases and J 8 bases; bases outside gene matches: 4. The chain's CDR3 is CASSQDRGLGYTF. The CDR3 coding sequence is TGCGCCAGCAGCCAGGACAGGGGGCTGGGCTACACCTTC.

This rearrangement joins TRBV11-1 to TRBJ1-2; 7 bases are shared with TRBD1. The V segment lost 5 bases and the J segment 4 bases; nucleotides outside the gene matches: 7. Germline assignment: CDR1 SGHAT and CDR2 FQDESV (reference sequence). The CDR3 covers 14 residues. This CDR3 is CASSPEGGGYGYTF. CDR3 bases: TGTGCCAGCAGCCCCGAAGGGGGCGGCTATGGCTACACCTTC.

This chain connects TRBV7-6 to TRBJ2-7, with 11 bases matching TRBD2. Germline assignment: CDR1 SGHVS and CDR2 FNYEAQ. V lost 1 base and J lost 3; bases outside the gene matches: 5. This CDR3 is 16 amino acids long. Here the CDR3 reads CASSLGPGLADYEQYF. In nucleotides, the CDR3 is TGTGCCAGCAGCTTAGGTCCGGGACTAGCGGACTACGAGCAGTACTTC.